Shown below are 26 T cell receptor beta chains from a single sample sequenced in a study of beta chain features in type 1 diabetes. Expressed TCRB transcripts were sequenced because the entire RNA isolate underwent reverse transcription. Libraries were prepared by immunoSEQ multiplex PCR; TCRdb keeps only in-frame clonotypes and omits some of them. The table lists around 140,000 clones, around 9% of them singletons, with under 0.9% in the top ten. The study, taken as a whole, reports: Shortening that was moderate but significant affected the TCRB CDR3s of Type 1 diabetes patients in all four CD4+ subsets.

Their recognized antigens are unknown. Sequencing used central memory CD4+ T cells from blood. The receptors originated from a man aged 25 to 45 with type 1 diabetes.

At least ten counts were recorded for this clone. Other DNA sequences in the sample encode the same CDR3. This sequence joins TRBV2 and TRBJ1-6; D is ambiguous. Per the germline V gene, CDR1 is SNHLY and CDR2 is FYNNEI. V was pared by 0 bases and J by 5 bases, with 5 bases between. The CDR3 totals 14 residues. CDR3 DNA sequence: TGTGCCAGCAGTGAAGCGGGCGATAATTCACCCCTCCACTTT. This encodes CASSEAGDNSPLHF. Together with reference TRBV2 and TRBJ1-6, the CDR3 gives the full variable domain: EPEVTQTPSHQVTQMGQEVILRCVPISNHLYFYWYRQILGQKVEFLVSFYNNEISEKSEIFDDQFSVERPDGSNFTLKIRSTKLEDSAMYFCASSEAGDNSPLHFGNGTRLTVT.

The gene calls are TRBV5-1 and TRBJ2-5; the match to TRBD1 covers 7 bases. The germline CDR1 and CDR2 sequences are SGHRS and YFSETQ. This CDR3 is 15 amino acids long. Trimming removed 0 bases from V and 5 bases from J; junction bases left unmatched: 7. This CDR3 is CASSLEGASGETQYF. The CDR3 DNA is TGCGCCAGCAGCTTGGAGGGGGCCTCCGGGGAGACCCAGTACTTC.

CDR3 in amino acids: CATSRDTGYEQYF. The CDR3 DNA follows: TGTGCCACCAGCAGAGATACGGGCTACGAGCAGTACTTC. This chain uses TRBV15 with TRBJ2-7; no firm D call. The V end lost 0 bases, the J end lost 3 bases, and 6 bases lay between the germline ends. This CDR3 is built from 13 residues. Germline CDR1 LNHNV, CDR2 YYDKDF (reference sequence).

V usage is TRBV4-2 and J usage is TRBJ2-1, with 9 bases aligning to TRBD2. Germline trimming cut 0 bases from V and 8 bases from J; bases unmatched to any gene: 11. The CDR3 sequence is 17 residues long. The V gene's germline CDR1 is LGHNA and CDR2 YNFKEQ. CDR3 loop: CASSQEPLSGGGDEQFF. In DNA form, the CDR3 reads TGTGCCAGCAGCCAAGAGCCCCTTAGCGGGGGCGGGGATGAGCAGTTCTTC.

This clone was counted between two and nine times. The rearrangement joins TRBV14 to TRBJ2-3; 11 nucleotides match TRBD1. V dropped 6 bases and J dropped 3; count of bases not matched to a gene: 5. The CDR3 has 15 residues. Per germline, CDR1 SGHDN and CDR2 FVKESK. The CDR3 DNA reads TGTGCCAGCAGACTCGGGACAGGGGGGACAGATACGCAGTATTTT. Its protein is CASRLGTGGTDTQYF.

This clone was detected a few times. The chain uses TRBV9 and TRBJ2-1, with 9 bases that match TRBD1. This CDR3 region has 15 residues. The germline V gene encodes CDR1 SGDLS and CDR2 YYNGEE. V dropped 4 bases and J dropped 9; count of bases not matched to a gene: 11. The chain's CDR3 is CASSNRDRVLAEQFF. In DNA form, the CDR3 reads TGTGCCAGCAGCAACCGGGACAGGGTTTTGGCTGAGCAGTTCTTC.

The CDR3, as DNA: TGTGCCAGCAGCTTAGGCTCCGGGACAGGGGGCTACGAGCAGTACTTC. Amino acid sequence: CASSLGSGTGGYEQYF. The chain couples TRBV11-2 to TRBJ2-7, with 11 bases lining up with TRBD1. V gave up 1 base and J gave up 3 bases; unmatched junction bases: 5. The CDR3 sequence is 16 residues long. Germline V lookup: CDR1 SGHAT, CDR2 FQNNGV. Looking up the rest from reference TRBV11-2 and TRBJ2-7 gives the full variable domain: EAGVAQSPRYKIIEKRQSVAFWCNPISGHATLYWYQQILGQGPKLLIQFQNNGVVDDSQLPKDRFSAERLKGVDSTLKIQPAKLEDSAVYLCASSLGSGTGGYEQYFGPGTRLTVT.

This clone has only a few counts. The V and J genes are TRBV5-1 and TRBJ2-3; 13 bases map to TRBD2. The CDR3 has 18 residues. CDR1 is SGHRS, CDR2 YFSETQ, per germline. The V segment lost 4 bases and the J segment 2 bases; nucleotides outside the gene matches: 10. The chain's CDR3 is CASSPQTSGGSFTDTQYF. The CDR3 DNA reads as TGCGCCAGCAGCCCCCAGACTAGCGGGGGGTCCTTCACAGATACGCAGTATTTT.

This clone was seen a handful of times. The chain links TRBV6-5 to TRBJ1-1; D remains ambiguous. The length of the CDR3 is 14 residues. The V gene's germline CDR1 is MNHEY and CDR2 SVGAGI. With 0 bases removed from V and 4 bases from J, the gap between germline ends came to 9 bases. Here the CDR3 reads CASSYSGGSTEAFF. In nucleotides, the CDR3 is TGTGCCAGCAGTTACTCCGGAGGGAGCACTGAAGCTTTCTTT.

This clone was observed a handful of times. Written as DNA, the CDR3 is TGTGCCAGCAGCTTGGAGGGGAAGAGCCAAGCTTTCTTT. It specifies CASSLEGKSQAFF. This rearrangement joins TRBV5-4 to TRBJ1-1; weak D call: TRBD1 (5 bases). Germline lookup yields CDR1 SGHNT and CDR2 YYREEE (reference sequence). This CDR3 comprises 13 residues. V shed 0 bases and J shed 9 bases, with 12 bases lying between them.

This clone occurred a few times. The chain employs TRBV6-6 and TRBJ1-1; the D is unclear. The CDR3 consists of 14 residues. Between the trimmed V and J ends, which lost 6 bases and 1 base, there was a span of 12 bases. Germline V gene lookup returns CDR1 MNHNY and CDR2 SVGAGI (reference sequence). The CDR3 region is CASSLMAQNTEAFF. The CDR3 nucleotides are TGTGCCAGCAGCCTCATGGCCCAGAACACTGAAGCTTTCTTT.

J is TRBJ1-1 and V is TRBV7-9; a weak D match, TRBD1 (5 bases). The CDR3 is 14 residues long. V was shortened by 3 bases and J by 1 base, with 9 bases between the two germline ends. CDR1 SEHNR and CDR2 FQNEAQ come from the germline V gene (reference sequence). CDR3 nucleotide sequence: TGTGCCAGCAGCTTTAACCAGGGGAACACTGAAGCTTTCTTT. Protein product: CASSFNQGNTEAFF.

This sequence joins TRBV7-9 and TRBJ1-1, with a weak D call TRBD1 (6 bases). Germline V gives CDR1 SEHNR, CDR2 FQNEAQ (reference sequence). This CDR3 comprises 13 residues. Trimming shortened V by 5 bases and J by 11 bases, and 18 bases separated the two germline ends. CDR3 region: CASSPEIRGSAFF. The CDR3 coding sequence is TGTGCCAGCAGCCCAGAAATCAGGGGTAGCGCTTTCTTT.

This chain uses TRBV7-2 with TRBJ2-7, with D tentatively TRBD2 (7 bases). CDR3 length equals 14 residues. V was trimmed by 7 bases and J by 0 bases, leaving 13 bases between them. CDR1 and CDR2 from the germline V gene are SGHTA and FQGNSA. The CDR3 sequence is CASKRGGSSYEQYF. In nucleotides, the CDR3 is TGTGCCAGCAAAAGGGGGGGGAGCTCCTACGAGCAGTACTTC.

This chain connects TRBV25-1 to TRBJ2-7; TRBD1 might be the D (6 bases). The V and J ends lost 3 bases and 1 base respectively, with 19 bases between them. The CDR3 covers 17 residues. CDR1 MGHDK and CDR2 SYGVNS come from the germline V gene. CDR3 sequence (DNA): TGTGCCAGCAGTGAGTCTGCAGGGGTCTCCGGATCCTACGAGCAGTACTTC. This translates into CASSESAGVSGSYEQYF.

The J gene is TRBJ2-1, the V gene TRBV11-2; 8 bases agree with TRBD2. Looked up from germline, CDR1 is SGHAT and CDR2 is FQNNGV. The CDR3 runs 14 residues. After removal of 0 bases from V and 6 bases from J, the junction contained 1 base not matched to a gene. The chain's CDR3 is CASSLEGTSNEQFF. DNA of the CDR3: TGTGCCAGCAGCTTAGAGGGGACTAGCAATGAGCAGTTCTTC.

The genes are TRBV18 and TRBJ2-5, with a weak D call TRBD1 (5 bases). V lost 6 bases and J 2 bases, leaving 13 bases between the germline ends. The CDR3 runs 14 residues. The germline CDR1 and CDR2 sequences are KGHSH and LQKENI. CDR3 loop: CASSQGHLQETQYF. The CDR3 nucleotides are TGTGCCAGCTCGCAAGGACACTTACAAGAGACCCAGTACTTC.

The chain combines TRBV7-9 with TRBJ2-3; D ambiguous. Per germline, CDR1 SEHNR and CDR2 FQNEAQ (reference sequence). Trimming took 3 bases from V and 3 from J, leaving 10 bases between them. This CDR3 has 14 amino acids. This CDR3 is CASSFEEVTDTQYF. The CDR3 DNA reads TGTGCCAGCAGCTTTGAGGAAGTTACAGATACGCAGTATTTT.

V and J are TRBV30 and TRBJ1-1; D call uncertain. Trimming pared 5 bases from V and 0 bases from J, leaving 16 bases between. The CDR3 has 15 amino acids. Germline V gene sequence: CDR1 GTSNPN, CDR2 SVGIG (reference sequence). CDR3 sequence: CAWEKIRWLNTEAFF. CDR3 coding DNA: TGTGCCTGGGAGAAAATTCGGTGGTTGAACACTGAAGCTTTCTTT.

This clone was recorded at least ten times. This rearrangement joins TRBV7-2 to TRBJ2-7, with 10 bases matching TRBD1. Per the germline V gene, CDR1 is SGHTA and CDR2 is FQGNSA. The CDR3 sequence is 14 residues long. Trimming at V came to 6 bases and at J to 6 bases, leaving 8 bases not matched to a gene. CDR3 nucleotide sequence: TGTGCCAGCAGTTACCGGGACAGGGGCATCGAGCAGTACTTC. Protein sequence: CASSYRDRGIEQYF.

The genes are TRBV18 and TRBJ2-3; D remains unclear. The germline V gene has CDR1 KGHSH and CDR2 LQKENI. V shed 3 bases and J shed 4 bases, with 11 bases lying between them. The CDR3 loop spans 14 amino acids. The CDR3 here is CASSPSISSDTQYF. CDR3 nucleotides: TGTGCCAGCTCACCTAGTATCTCGTCAGATACGCAGTATTTT.

This clone was counted a few times. The V gene is TRBV7-9, the J gene TRBJ2-2; possibly TRBD2 for D (6 bases). V was pared by 4 bases and J by 5 bases, with 17 bases between. The CDR3 is 16 amino acids. Germline V gives CDR1 SEHNR, CDR2 FQNEAQ (reference sequence). This CDR3 reads CASSWRGSEGTGELFF. CDR3 in DNA: TGTGCCAGCAGCTGGAGGGGCAGCGAGGGGACCGGGGAGCTGTTTTTT.

The chain has TRBV6-6 and TRBJ1-1; D remains unclear. This CDR3 has 11 residues. CDR1 MNHNY and CDR2 SVGAGI come from the germline V gene (reference sequence). V lost 9 bases and J 1 base, leaving 6 bases between the germline ends. The CDR3 region has the DNA TGTGCCAGTGCCGGGAACACTGAAGCTTTCTTT. Its protein is CASAGNTEAFF.

The CDR3 DNA is TGTGCCAGCAGTGACATCCCGGTGTTGAATCAGCCCCAGCATTTT. Translation gives CASSDIPVLNQPQHF. The V gene is TRBV6-4, the J gene TRBJ1-5, with D uncertain. Deletions cut 2 bases from V and 4 bases from J, with 12 bases between. The germline V gene has CDR1 MRHNA and CDR2 SNTAGT. The length of the CDR3 is 15 residues.

The V call is TRBV4-3, the J call TRBJ2-3, with TRBD1 identical over 8 bases. The CDR3 runs 15 residues. Germline-derived CDR1 and CDR2 are LGHNA and YSLEER. Germline trimming cut 6 bases from V and 6 bases from J; bases unmatched to any gene: 11. CDR3 protein: CASSQGAILGDTQYF. For the CDR3, the DNA is TGCGCCAGCAGTCAGGGGGCGATCCTAGGGGATACGCAGTATTTT.

Here the CDR3 reads CASRLGIQGYGYTF. As DNA, the CDR3 is TGTGCAAGTCGATTGGGTATACAGGGCTATGGCTACACCTTC. The rearrangement uses TRBV12-2 and TRBJ1-2; TRBD1, as called in the table, went unchecked against the DNA. TRBV12-2 is labeled a pseudogene. The CDR3 is made up of 14 amino acids.